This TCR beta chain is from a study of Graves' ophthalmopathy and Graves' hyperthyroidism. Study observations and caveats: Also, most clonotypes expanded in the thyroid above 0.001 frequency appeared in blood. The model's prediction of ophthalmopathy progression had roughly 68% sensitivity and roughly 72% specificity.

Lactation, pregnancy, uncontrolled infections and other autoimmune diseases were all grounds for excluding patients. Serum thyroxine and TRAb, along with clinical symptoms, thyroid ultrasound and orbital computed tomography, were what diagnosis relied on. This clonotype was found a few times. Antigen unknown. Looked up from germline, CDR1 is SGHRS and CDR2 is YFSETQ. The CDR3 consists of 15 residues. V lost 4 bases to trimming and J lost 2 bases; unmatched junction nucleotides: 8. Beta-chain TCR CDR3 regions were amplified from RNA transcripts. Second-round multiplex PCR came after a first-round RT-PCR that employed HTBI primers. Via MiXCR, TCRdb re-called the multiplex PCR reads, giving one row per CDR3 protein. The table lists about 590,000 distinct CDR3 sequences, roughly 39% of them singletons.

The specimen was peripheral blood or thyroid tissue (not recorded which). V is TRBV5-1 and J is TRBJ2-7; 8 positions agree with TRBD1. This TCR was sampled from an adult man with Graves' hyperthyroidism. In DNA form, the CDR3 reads TGCGCCAGCAGCCCCGGACAGGGTCGTGCCTACGAGCAGTACTTC. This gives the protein CASSPGQGRAYEQYF. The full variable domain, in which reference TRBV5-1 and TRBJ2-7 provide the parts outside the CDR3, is KAGVTQTPRYLIKTRGQQVTLSCSPISGHRSVSWYQQTPGQGLQFLFEYFSETQRNKGNFPGRFSGRQFSNSRSEMNVSTLELGDSALYLCASSPGQGRAYEQYFGPGTRLTVT.